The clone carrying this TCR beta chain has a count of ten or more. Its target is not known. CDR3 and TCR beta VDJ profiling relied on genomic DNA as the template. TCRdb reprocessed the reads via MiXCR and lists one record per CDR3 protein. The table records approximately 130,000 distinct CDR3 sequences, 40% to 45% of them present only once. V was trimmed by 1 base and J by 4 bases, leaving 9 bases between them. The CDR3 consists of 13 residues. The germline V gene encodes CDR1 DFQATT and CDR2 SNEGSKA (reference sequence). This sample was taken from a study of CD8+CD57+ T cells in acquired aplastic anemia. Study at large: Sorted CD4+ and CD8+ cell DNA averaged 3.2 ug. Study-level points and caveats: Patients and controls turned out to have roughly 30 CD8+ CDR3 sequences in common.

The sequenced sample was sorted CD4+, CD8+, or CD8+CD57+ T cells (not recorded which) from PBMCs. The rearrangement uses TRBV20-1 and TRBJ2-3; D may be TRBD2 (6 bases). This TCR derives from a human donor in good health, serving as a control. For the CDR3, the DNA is TGCAGTGCTAGAGTACTAGCTCCAGATACGCAGTATTTT. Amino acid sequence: CSARVLAPDTQYF.